This T cell receptor (beta chain) is from a study of OX40 agonist ivuxolimab in advanced cancers. Study overall: The diagnoses of dose-escalation patients were hepatocellular carcinoma, melanoma, renal cell or head and neck cancer. Earlier treatment with anti-PD-1, anti-PD-L1 or anti-CTLA-4 was permitted, and about 40% had received some.

V dropped 0 bases and J dropped 0 bases, with 13 bases sitting between them. The CDR3 runs 17 residues. Germline lookup yields CDR1 SGHRS and CDR2 YFSETQ. The repertoire was sequenced with immunoSEQ multiplex PCR; TCRdb's copy has only in-frame clones and lacks some. The table lists more than 35,000 clones, more than 80% of them singletons, with roughly 20% in the top ten. The sequence came from an adult with an advanced solid tumor such as melanoma, head and neck, liver or kidney cancer. Here the sequenced sample was CD4+ or CD8+ T cells sorted from blood, taken in a trial of the OX40 agonist ivuxolimab. The rearrangement links TRBV5-1 to TRBJ2-1, with D unresolved. The CDR3 DNA follows: TGCGCCAGCAGCTTGGGAGACAAAGTCTTCTCCTACAATGAGCAGTTCTTC. Translating it yields CASSLGDKVFSYNEQFF.